The present T cell receptor (beta chain) was sequenced within a study of blood T cell repertoires in COVID-19. The protocol was immunoSEQ multiplex PCR, while the TCRdb copy is restricted to in-frame clones and leaves out a portion. The data hold fewer than 250,000 clones, with around 90% observed a single time. Germline V CDR1 and CDR2: KGHSH, LQKENI. This CDR3 has 14 amino acids. With V trimmed by 2 bases and J by 3 bases, 4 bases remained unmatched. Sequencing was performed on peripheral blood. This sequence joins TRBV18 and TRBJ2-7; 7 nucleotides agree with TRBD2. This receptor was identified in a man aged 60-69 years who had recovered from COVID-19. CDR3 sequence reads: CASSPSGADYEQYF. In DNA form, the CDR3 reads TGTGCCAGCTCACCAAGCGGGGCTGACTACGAGCAGTACTTC.